This T cell receptor beta chain was documented in a study of T cells after yellow fever vaccination. The CDR3 has 14 amino acids. J was trimmed by 8 bases and V by 4 bases; bases with no gene match: 7. The germline V gene encodes CDR1 LGHNA and CDR2 YNFKEQ. A universal primer site and UMIs were added as TCR cDNA was made by 5'RACE template switching. One entry per CDR3 protein results from TCRdb running MiXCR on the 5' RACE reads. The repertoire holds 95,000 to 150,000 distinct CDR3 sequences, with over 8% as singletons. Regarding the study as a whole: Contamination of FACS-sorted repertoires by abundant clonotypes from the bulk population could occur. Booster samples showed a return of most primary-vaccination clones (roughly 96% CD4, over 70% CD8).

A remark on this clonotype: What it binds is unknown.

The chain carries TRBV4-2 and TRBJ2-2, with 7 bases that match TRBD1. The sequence derives from a young man who received the YFV17D yellow fever vaccine. Sample: CD8+ T cells sorted from PBMCs, taken on the day of the yellow fever booster vaccination. The CDR3 DNA reads TGTGCCAGCAGCCCCTCACAGGGGCAAGGGGAGCTGTTTTTT. This codes for CASSPSQGQGELFF.